The source of this TCR beta chain is a study of B cell selection in AIRE deficiency. Study-wide points: In TCRBV usage, CDR3 length and diversity, patient Tconv and Treg cells matched healthy donors. Shared Treg sequences had shorter CDR3s, biased toward rearrangements with few non-templated insertions. About a third of healthy-donor shared Treg TCRbeta sequences appeared in patient Tconv cells. With only TCRbeta sequenced, less than 45% of shared healthy Treg sequences overlapped Tconv.

Sorted regulatory T cells were CD4-positive, CD25-high and CD127-low or negative. Of note for this clone: Its antigen is unidentified.

TCRdb keeps only in-frame clones here, not all; method: immunoSEQ multiplex PCR. The table records about 26,000 clones, 92% of them present only once. Trimming took off 4 bases at V and 2 bases at J, with 11 bases between the two ends. Germline V gene data show CDR1 as SGHRS and CDR2 as YFSETQ. The CDR3 covers 14 residues. The sample comprised CD4+CD25+ Tregs sorted from PBMCs. This clonotype originated in a human donor in good health. V is TRBV5-1 and J is TRBJ2-3; no reliable D call. This CDR3 is CASSKISTTDTQYF. The DNA of the CDR3 is TGCGCCAGCAGCAAGATTTCTACCACAGATACGCAGTATTTT.